The 28 T cell receptor beta chains in this list originate from one sample, sequenced in a study of identical twins. TCRdb re-derived calls from the 5' RACE reads in MiXCR, one entry per CDR3 protein. The sample lists some 690,000 distinct CDR3 sequences, around 21% occurring once. This same sample was also part of a study on T cells expressing NK-cell markers.

The specimen sequenced was PBMCs. The receptors derive from a woman aged 18-35 years in good health.

The sample holds a few counts of this clonotype. The chain combines TRBV9 with TRBJ2-1, with no clear D. The CDR3 is 13 amino acids. Trimming left V 0 bases short and J 6 bases short, with 7 bases between. Germline V gives CDR1 SGDLS, CDR2 YYNGEE. The CDR3 is CASSVVPGNEQFF. The CDR3 DNA reads as TGTGCCAGCAGCGTAGTACCCGGCAATGAGCAGTTCTTC.

This clonotype was picked up many times. The V gene is TRBV29-1, the J gene TRBJ2-1, with 7 bases fitting TRBD2. CDR1 and CDR2 from the germline V gene are SQVTM and ANQGSEA. With V trimmed by 0 bases and J by 8 bases, 10 bases remained unmatched. This CDR3 region has 15 residues. CDR3 DNA: TGCAGCGTTGAAGATAGGCGCGGGAGTTACGATGAGCAGTTCTTC. It yields the protein CSVEDRRGSYDEQFF.

V is TRBV11-3 and J is TRBJ2-3, with D possibly being TRBD1 or TRBD2 (5 bases each). This CDR3 comprises 14 residues. Per germline, CDR1 SGHNT and CDR2 YENEEA. Trimming left V 4 bases short and J 3 bases short, with 11 bases between. The CDR3 loop is CASSYSRETDTQYF. The CDR3 DNA is TGTGCCAGCAGCTACAGCAGGGAGACAGATACGCAGTATTTT.

The chain uses TRBV4-3 and TRBJ2-3; D unresolved. The germline CDR1 and CDR2 sequences are LGHNA and YSLEER. Trimming removed 0 bases from V and 4 bases from J, with 8 bases in between. This CDR3 comprises 14 residues. Here the CDR3 DNA reads TGCGCCAGCAGCCAAGAGCCCATCGCAGATACGCAGTATTTT. Residues: CASSQEPIADTQYF.

This clonotype turned up a few times. Mismatch with germline at one junction end may stem from a read error. The rearrangement uses TRBV12-3 or TRBV12-4 and TRBJ1-6, with a possible D match to TRBD1 (5 bases). The CDR3 length is 14 residues. CDR3 sequence reads: CASTPGLDNSPLHF. The CDR3 region has the DNA TGTGCCAGCACCCCGGGACTAGATAACTCACCCCTCCACTTT.

Only a few counts were recorded for this clonotype. The chain uses TRBV5-1 and TRBJ2-5, with TRBD2 identical over 11 bases. V gave up 6 bases and J gave up 3 bases; unmatched junction bases: 7. CDR3 length: 15 residues. CDR1 is SGHRS and CDR2 is YFSETQ in the germline V gene. The CDR3 spells CASTPGLAGEETQYF. DNA of the CDR3: TGCGCCAGCACTCCAGGACTAGCGGGCGAAGAGACCCAGTACTTC.

The chain employs TRBV21-1 and TRBJ2-7. TRBV21-1 is deemed a pseudogene. This CDR3 spans 15 amino acids. The CDR3 sequence is CASGWVQTPRYEQYF. The CDR3 DNA is TGTGCCAGCGGGTGGGTCCAAACACCACGCTACGAGCAGTACTTC.

The chain carries TRBV20-1 and TRBJ2-5; 9 bases are shared with TRBD2. The J segment lost 2 bases and the V segment lost 7 bases, leaving 8 bases of the junction unmatched. Germline values: CDR1 DFQATT, CDR2 SNEGSKA (reference sequence). The CDR3 loop spans 14 amino acids. This CDR3 is CSGMVAGDQETQYF. The DNA for the CDR3 is TGCAGTGGGATGGTAGCGGGGGATCAAGAGACCCAGTACTTC.

The chain recombines TRBV5-5 with TRBJ2-7, with D maybe TRBD1 (6 bases). Germline V gene data show CDR1 as SGHKS and CDR2 as YYEKEE (reference sequence). This CDR3 is 14 amino acids long. Trimming removed 4 bases at V and 3 bases at J, with 14 bases between. The CDR3 nucleotides are TGTGCCAGCAGCCTCCAGGGGCCTATCTACGAGCAGTACTTC. Protein: CASSLQGPIYEQYF. Combining the CDR3 with reference TRBV5-5 and TRBJ2-7 gives the whole variable domain DAGVTQSPTHLIKTRGQQVTLRCSPISGHKSVSWYQQVLGQGPQFIFQYYEKEERGRGNFPDRFSARQFPNYSSELNVNALLLGDSALYLCASSLQGPIYEQYFGPGTRLTVT.

This clonotype was picked up many times. The gene calls are TRBV5-1 and TRBJ2-4; a possible D gene is TRBD1 (5 bases). The CDR3 sequence is 14 residues long. Trimming took 5 bases from V and 5 from J, leaving 14 bases between them. In germline, CDR1 is SGHRS, CDR2 YFSETQ. CDR3 in DNA: TGCGCCAGCAGTACGGTCTTAGGGGAAAACATTCAGTACTTC. It translates to CASSTVLGENIQYF.

This chain connects TRBV5-6 to TRBJ1-1; the D is unclear. Germline assignment: CDR1 SGHDT and CDR2 YYEEEE. V lost 1 base to trimming and J lost 7 bases, with 8 bases between them. The CDR3 contains 12 residues. The CDR3 DNA follows: TGTGCCAGCAGCTTGCCGGGGAATGAAGCTTTCTTT. Translated, it gives CASSLPGNEAFF.

This clonotype showed up many times. This chain links TRBV12-3 or TRBV12-4 with TRBJ1-2; D is unresolved. The V end lost 5 bases, the J end lost 7 bases, and 17 bases lay between the germline ends. CDR3 length: 14 amino acids. The CDR3 region is CASSPTSWGGGYTF. The CDR3 DNA reads as TGTGCCAGCAGTCCCACCTCGTGGGGTGGTGGCTACACCTTC.

The table lists this clonotype with many counts. The chain combines TRBV29-1 with TRBJ2-7, with D perhaps assigned TRBD1 or TRBD2 (6 bases each). Deletions cut 5 bases from V and 0 bases from J, with 11 bases between. The length of the CDR3 is 13 residues. Germline lookup yields CDR1 SQVTM and CDR2 ANQGSEA. The CDR3 sequence: CSVQGGSSYEQYF. The DNA of the CDR3 is TGCAGCGTTCAAGGGGGGAGCTCCTACGAGCAGTACTTC.

This clonotype appeared a single time. This chain connects TRBV7-9 to TRBJ2-5; D gene unclear. This CDR3 region has 13 residues. Germline V CDR1 and CDR2: SEHNR, FQNEAQ (reference sequence). V shed 5 bases and J shed 5 bases, with 12 bases lying between them. CDR3 bases: TGTGCCAGCAGCAAGGGCCTATGGGAGACCCAGTACTTC. It encodes CASSKGLWETQYF.

This clonotype was seen at least ten times. The chain combines TRBV20-1 with TRBJ1-1; D ambiguous. CDR1 and CDR2 from the germline V gene are DFQATT and SNEGSKA (reference sequence). The CDR3 runs 10 residues. V lost 6 bases, J lost 11 bases, and 13 bases lay in between. For the CDR3, the DNA is TGCAGTGCCTACGGTCGAGCGGCTTTCTTT. Translated, it gives CSAYGRAAFF.

The genes are TRBV15 and TRBJ2-3; D ambiguous. Trimming shortened V by 0 bases and J by 1 base, and 11 bases separated the two germline ends. This CDR3 has 16 amino acids. Germline V lookup: CDR1 LNHNV, CDR2 YYDKDF (reference sequence). This CDR3 reads CATSRDFKAGTDTQYF. As DNA, the CDR3 is TGTGCCACCAGCAGAGATTTCAAAGCCGGCACAGATACGCAGTATTTT.

The V gene is TRBV12-3 or TRBV12-4, the J gene TRBJ2-1; D might be TRBD1 or TRBD2, each matching 5 bases. CDR3 length: 13 residues. Trimming shortened V by 1 base and J by 9 bases, and 10 bases separated the two germline ends. This chain's CDR3 is CASSLGGSGEQFF. In DNA, the CDR3 is TGTGCCAGCAGTTTAGGGGGGTCTGGTGAGCAGTTCTTC.

The V and J genes are TRBV10-3 and TRBJ2-7; maybe TRBD2 (5 bases). The CDR3 contains 14 residues. The germline V gene encodes CDR1 ENHRY and CDR2 SYGVKD. V lost 0 bases to trimming and J lost 2 bases, with 8 bases between them. The CDR3 coding sequence is TGTGCCATCAGTGAGTCCGGGATAACCTACGAGCAGTACTTC. It yields the protein CAISESGITYEQYF.

The table lists this clonotype with many counts. The rearrangement links TRBV20-1 to TRBJ2-4, with D possibly being TRBD1 or TRBD2 (6 bases each). The CDR3 sequence is 13 residues long. In germline, CDR1 is DFQATT, CDR2 SNEGSKA (reference sequence). Trimming removed 5 bases at V and 7 bases at J, with 15 bases between. DNA of the CDR3: TGCAGTGCTTCGGGACACGGGGGTAACATTCAGTACTTC. It specifies CSASGHGGNIQYF.

There are many counts of this clonotype. The chain links TRBV7-9 to TRBJ2-1; D possibly uses TRBD1 or TRBD2 (6 bases each). The CDR3 sequence is 17 residues long. CDR1 is SEHNR and CDR2 is FQNEAQ in the germline V gene (reference sequence). V lost 4 bases to trimming and J lost 5 bases, with 21 bases between them. The CDR3 is CASSSSWGAGSDNEQFF. CDR3 in DNA: TGTGCCAGCAGCTCGTCCTGGGGGGCCGGGTCGGACAATGAGCAGTTCTTC.

The rearrangement uses TRBV7-9 and TRBJ2-7; 8 bases fit TRBD2. The ends lost 6 bases at V and 1 base at J; junction bases unmatched: 5. The CDR3 is made up of 14 amino acids. Germline V gives CDR1 SEHNR, CDR2 FQNEAQ (reference sequence). The DNA of the CDR3 is TGTGCCAGCAGAATGGGACTAGGATCCTACGAGCAGTACTTC. Amino acids: CASRMGLGSYEQYF.

The chain has TRBV2 and TRBJ2-3, with 10 bases lining up with TRBD2. The V segment lost 7 bases and the J segment 4 bases; nucleotides outside the gene matches: 8. The CDR3 runs to 15 residues. Germline CDR1 and CDR2: SNHLY and FYNNEI. CDR3 sequence reads: CASNQAGGRPDTQYF. The CDR3 nucleotides are TGTGCCAGCAATCAAGCGGGAGGGCGGCCAGATACGCAGTATTTT.

This clonotype was observed a few times. The chain links TRBV7-8 to TRBJ2-5, with TRBD1 matching over 10 bases. After removal of 7 bases from V and 5 bases from J, the junction contained 7 bases not matched to a gene. Germline V gene data show CDR1 as SGHVS and CDR2 as FQNEAQ. This CDR3 has 14 amino acids. The CDR3 loop is CASMQGQGWETQYF. Written as DNA, the CDR3 is TGTGCCAGCATGCAGGGACAGGGGTGGGAGACCCAGTACTTC. The full variable domain, in which reference TRBV7-8 and TRBJ2-5 provide the parts outside the CDR3, is GAGVSQSPRYKVAKRGQDVALRCDPISGHVSLFWYQQALGQGPEFLTYFQNEAQLDKSGLPSDRFFAERPEGSVSTLKIQRTQQEDSAVYLCASMQGQGWETQYFGPGTRLLVL.

The J gene is TRBJ2-7, the V gene TRBV18; 11 positions agree with TRBD1. V shed 6 bases, J shed 9 bases, and the junction held 10 bases outside the gene matches. The length of the CDR3 is 14 residues. Germline-derived CDR1 and CDR2 are KGHSH and LQKENI. In nucleotides, the CDR3 is TGTGCCAGCTCGCCTTGGACAGGGGGCGAAGGGCAGTACTTC. It is translated as CASSPWTGGEGQYF.

This clonotype was counted only a few times. The chain carries TRBV7-9 and TRBJ2-7; the D is unclear. Germline V gene sequence: CDR1 SEHNR, CDR2 FQNEAQ (reference sequence). The CDR3 is made up of 14 amino acids. V was shortened by 3 bases and J by 5 bases, with 14 bases between the two germline ends. Here the CDR3 reads CASSFAFNNDEQYF. DNA for the CDR3: TGTGCCAGCAGCTTCGCATTTAACAACGACGAGCAGTACTTC.

The V and J genes are TRBV20-1 and TRBJ2-3, with 10 bases identical to TRBD2. CDR1 and CDR2 from the germline V gene are DFQATT and SNEGSKA (reference sequence). The CDR3 spans 15 residues. The ends lost 4 bases at V and 4 bases at J; junction bases unmatched: 8. The CDR3: CSATSGSLVADTQYF. In nucleotides, the CDR3 is TGCAGTGCTACTAGCGGGAGCTTAGTCGCAGATACGCAGTATTTT.

This clonotype has a count of ten or more. The V gene is TRBV12-3 or TRBV12-4, the J gene TRBJ1-2, with D possibly TRBD1 on 5 matching bases. V was cut by 5 bases and J by 8 bases, with 12 bases left in between. The CDR3 sequence is 12 residues long. This CDR3 is CASSKGVYGYTF. The CDR3 DNA reads as TGTGCCAGCAGTAAAGGGGTTTACGGCTACACCTTC.

In its sample, this clonotype was seen a few times. The chain uses TRBV11-1 and TRBJ2-5, with D perhaps TRBD1 or TRBD2 (5 bases each). V dropped 3 bases and J dropped 4 bases, with 12 bases sitting between them. The CDR3 is 14 residues long. Germline-derived CDR1 and CDR2 are SGHAT and FQDESV (reference sequence). The CDR3 is CASSFPGRRETQYF. CDR3 nucleotide sequence: TGTGCCAGCAGCTTTCCGGGACGCCGAGAGACCCAGTACTTC.